This TCR beta chain is from a study of cytomegalovirus exposure and HLA in healthy donors. Whole-study context: Of the donors genotyped, about 390 in all, less than 90% fell in the Caucasian-associated ancestry cluster.

Of note for this clone: Its antigen is currently unknown.

Donors sampled were nominally healthy, though unrecorded immune exposures were likely. Points from the study as a whole: Some V segments, including TRBV6-2 and TRBV6-3, were excluded as indistinguishable.

Trimming cost V 2 bases and J 6 bases, with 8 bases left between them. The CDR3 runs 12 residues. Germline V lookup: CDR1 SGHRS, CDR2 YFSETQ. PCR employed 60 Vbeta and 13 Jbeta primers. Original methodology: Approximately 12 million of the about 80 million unique TCR beta chains counted in a later analysis were shared. Clones were read by immunoSEQ multiplex PCR, and TCRdb kept only the in-frame ones, dropping some. The D gene and trimming were derived from the DNA, and the V and J assignments and clone size from that table. The sample comprises fewer than 200,000 clones, 80% of which are singletons, and 4.5% rests with the top ten.

The TCR was taken from a woman aged 50 to 65 in good health and CMV-seropositive. The sequencing input was PBMCs. This chain joins TRBV5-1 and TRBJ1-2; D is undetermined. CDR3 DNA sequence: TGCGCCAGCAGCTTCCCGGGAGATGGCTACACCTTC. It codes for CASSFPGDGYTF. The whole variable domain, filled in from reference TRBV5-1 and TRBJ1-2, reads KAGVTQTPRYLIKTRGQQVTLSCSPISGHRSVSWYQQTPGQGLQFLFEYFSETQRNKGNFPGRFSGRQFSNSRSEMNVSTLELGDSALYLCASSFPGDGYTFGSGTRLTVV.